The 17 T cell receptor beta chains listed next were all sequenced from one sample in a study of Ad26.COV2.S vaccination and SARS-CoV-2 variants. Treatment: roughly 19 received Ad26.COV2.S at low or high dose, single or two shots; several received placebo; per-sample allocation not given. Repertoires come from day 63 after the first vaccine or placebo injection. Repertoires were generated with immunoSEQ multiplex PCR, while TCRdb's copy carries only in-frame clones and drops some. Of 350,000 to 500,000 clones in the sample, 90% were seen once. The sample here was peripheral blood, taken in a trial of Ad26.COV2.S vaccine versus placebo. The receptors here all came from a person between 18 and 59 years old who received the Ad26.COV2.S COVID-19 vaccine or a placebo.

J is TRBJ2-7 and V is TRBV27; 9 nucleotides align to TRBD1. Trimming took 4 bases from V and 7 from J; bases not matched to a gene: 8. This CDR3 contains 14 residues. Germline CDR1 MNHEY, CDR2 SMNVEV (reference sequence). The CDR3 DNA follows: TGTGCCAGCAGTTCGACACAGGGGGCGCGGGAGCAGTACTTC. Its translation: CASSSTQGAREQYF.

J is TRBJ2-5 and V is TRBV2; D is unclear. V was clipped by 8 bases and J by 4 bases, with 5 bases between them. Germline V gene lookup returns CDR1 SNHLY and CDR2 FYNNEI. There are 10 residues in the CDR3. CDR3 in DNA: TGTGCCAGCTTGCGAGAGACCCAGTACTTC. It is translated as CASLRETQYF. Filled out from reference TRBV2 and TRBJ2-5, the complete variable domain reads EPEVTQTPSHQVTQMGQEVILRCVPISNHLYFYWYRQILGQKVEFLVSFYNNEISEKSEIFDDQFSVERPDGSNFTLKIRSTKLEDSAMYFCASLRETQYFGPGTRLLVL.

V is TRBV18 and J is TRBJ2-7, with D maybe TRBD1 (7 bases). There are 16 residues in the CDR3. V was cut by 5 bases and J by 7 bases, with 24 bases left in between. Per the germline V gene, CDR1 is KGHSH and CDR2 is LQKENI. The CDR3 sequence: CASSTAGGRGLGEQYF. Written as DNA, the CDR3 is TGTGCCAGCTCAACGGCCGGGGGAAGGGGGCTGGGAGAGCAGTACTTC.

The V and J genes are TRBV7-2 and TRBJ2-7; D is undetermined. Germline V CDR1 and CDR2: SGHTA, FQGNSA. The CDR3 spans 17 residues. V lost 2 bases and J 2 bases, leaving 19 bases between the germline ends. The chain's CDR3 is CASSLLLTPNLAYEQYF. The CDR3 region has the DNA TGTGCCAGCAGCTTACTTCTGACTCCCAACCTTGCCTACGAGCAGTACTTC.

V and J are TRBV27 and TRBJ2-1; D may correspond to TRBD1 or TRBD2 (5 bases each). Germline CDR1 reads MNHEY; CDR2 reads SMNVEV (reference sequence). Trimming pared 3 bases from V and 5 bases from J, leaving 14 bases between. This CDR3 is built from 15 residues. CDR3 coding DNA: TGTGCCAGCAGTTTTTCTCGGGGCCCCCACAATGAGCAGTTCTTC. Its translation: CASSFSRGPHNEQFF.

This chain connects TRBV20-1 to TRBJ2-7; D is unclear. V dropped 3 bases and J dropped 1 base, with 16 bases sitting between them. The germline gives CDR1 DFQATT, CDR2 SNEGSKA (reference sequence). This CDR3 has 15 residues. CDR3 amino acids: CSASLRPEPSYEQYF. CDR3 nucleotides: TGCAGTGCTAGTTTACGGCCCGAACCTTCCTACGAGCAGTACTTC.

The V call is TRBV7-8, the J call TRBJ2-1; D might be TRBD2 (6 bases). There are 19 residues in the CDR3. Deletions cut 2 bases from V and 3 bases from J, with 23 bases between. Germline V gene sequence: CDR1 SGHVS, CDR2 FQNEAQ. This CDR3 is CASSLPGRGLRKSYNEQFF. CDR3 sequence (DNA): TGTGCCAGCAGCTTACCAGGGCGGGGACTGAGAAAGAGCTACAATGAGCAGTTCTTC.

The chain joins TRBV4-3 to TRBJ1-4; TRBD1 might be the D (6 bases). The length of the CDR3 is 18 residues. The V gene lost 0 bases and the J gene lost 6 bases, with 20 bases spanning the gap. Germline CDR1 is LGHNA and CDR2 is YSLEER. The CDR3 coding sequence is TGCGCCAGCAGCCAAGATCTGGAGGGAGGGGGAAGCGATGAAAAACTGTTTTTT. It encodes CASSQDLEGGGSDEKLFF.

This clone has a handful of counts. The chain carries TRBV7-8 and TRBJ1-5; TRBD1 aligns across 9 bases. With 2 bases clipped from V and 2 bases from J, the junction kept 1 base outside the gene matches. The germline V gene has CDR1 SGHVS and CDR2 FQNEAQ. The CDR3 has 15 amino acids. The CDR3 region is CASSLRQGGNQPQHF. The CDR3 bases are TGTGCCAGCAGCTTACGACAGGGGGGCAATCAGCCCCAGCATTTT.

The genes are TRBV7-9 and TRBJ2-5; TRBD1 might be the D (7 bases). CDR1 SEHNR and CDR2 FQNEAQ come from the germline V gene (reference sequence). Deletions cut 7 bases from V and 5 bases from J, with 14 bases between. The CDR3 spans 13 residues. CDR3 loop: CASTSGGGETQYF. The CDR3 nucleotides read TGTGCCAGCACCTCTGGAGGGGGCGAGACCCAGTACTTC.

This clone was found once. J is TRBJ2-7 and V is TRBV20-1; D ambiguous. V shed 3 bases and J shed 6 bases, with 6 bases lying between them. The germline gives CDR1 DFQATT, CDR2 SNEGSKA (reference sequence). This CDR3 is 10 amino acids long. The CDR3: CSASLGEQYF. In nucleotides, the CDR3 is TGCAGTGCTAGTCTCGGCGAGCAGTACTTC.

This clone is a singleton in its sample. The gene calls are TRBV19 and TRBJ1-1, with D unresolved. The V gene lost 5 bases and the J gene lost 1 base, with 5 bases spanning the gap. CDR3 length: 12 amino acids. The germline V gene has CDR1 LNHDA and CDR2 SQIVND (reference sequence). The CDR3 DNA is TGTGCCAGTAGTCGTAGGAACACTGAAGCTTTCTTT. Protein: CASSRRNTEAFF.

The V and J genes are TRBV18 and TRBJ1-4; the match to TRBD1 covers 9 bases. Germline assignment: CDR1 KGHSH and CDR2 LQKENI. This CDR3 is 16 amino acids long. The J segment lost 3 bases and the V segment lost 3 bases, leaving 5 bases of the junction unmatched. CDR3: CASSPRQGGANEKLFF. The CDR3 DNA reads TGTGCCAGCTCACCGCGACAGGGGGGAGCTAATGAAAAACTGTTTTTT. Looking up the rest from reference TRBV18 and TRBJ1-4 gives the full variable domain: NAGVMQNPRHLVRRRGQEARLRCSPMKGHSHVYWYRQLPEEGLKFMVYLQKENIIDESGMPKERFSAEFPKEGPSILRIQQVVRGDSAAYFCASSPRQGGANEKLFFGSGTQLSVL.

This rearrangement joins TRBV19 to TRBJ2-2; possible D gene TRBD1, 5 bases. Looked up from germline, CDR1 is LNHDA and CDR2 is SQIVND (reference sequence). The CDR3 loop spans 15 amino acids. V was shortened by 6 bases and J by 2 bases, with 13 bases between the two germline ends. The DNA of the CDR3 is TGTGCCAGTAGAGCAAACAGGCGAAACACCGGGGAGCTGTTTTTT. Its protein product is CASRANRRNTGELFF.

V is TRBV6-5 and J is TRBJ2-2; the match to TRBD1 covers 7 bases. CDR3 size: 15 residues. V shed 7 bases, J shed 2 bases, and the junction held 7 bases outside the gene matches. Germline assignment: CDR1 MNHEY and CDR2 SVGAGI. CDR3 coding DNA: TGTGCCAGCAACCTACAGGGGATCAACACCGGGGAGCTGTTTTTT. This gives the protein CASNLQGINTGELFF.

This clone was counted only a few times. The chain employs TRBV19 and TRBJ2-2; maybe TRBD1 (6 bases). The CDR3 has 14 amino acids. Germline loops: CDR1 LNHDA, CDR2 SQIVND (reference sequence). V lost 6 bases to trimming and J lost 6 bases, with 14 bases between them. CDR3 loop: CASSMLGGSGELFF. The CDR3 DNA is TGTGCCAGTAGCATGTTAGGGGGATCCGGGGAGCTGTTTTTT.

V is TRBV4-3 and J is TRBJ2-7; D gene ambiguous. The CDR3 has 14 residues. The germline V gene encodes CDR1 LGHNA and CDR2 YSLEER. Trimming left V 1 base short and J 2 bases short, with 9 bases between. CDR3 nucleotides: TGCGCCAGCAGCCAAGGACCCGTTGCCTACGAGCAGTACTTC. Translation gives CASSQGPVAYEQYF.